Sequencing of this T cell receptor (beta chain) was carried out in a study of OX40 agonist ivuxolimab in advanced cancers. Study at large: Mean age around 60 years, range 23 to 79; 82.7% male. The study's findings and limits: CD8+ T cells showed, on average, more clonal expansion than CD4+ cells.

As to this clone: Antigen: not known.

Germline V gives CDR1 LNHNV, CDR2 YYDKDF (reference sequence). Trimming at V came to 5 bases and at J to 4 bases, leaving 10 bases not matched to a gene. This CDR3 spans 17 amino acids. Profiling relied on immunoSEQ multiplex PCR, and the TCRdb table lists in-frame clones only, not all of them. The data hold about 64,000 clones, with roughly nine tenths observed a single time. The sequence came from an adult with an advanced solid tumor such as melanoma, head and neck, liver or kidney cancer. The sample here was CD4+ or CD8+ T cells sorted from blood, taken in a trial of the OX40 agonist ivuxolimab. This chain uses TRBV15 with TRBJ2-3; 12 nucleotides line up with TRBD2. CDR3 DNA: TGTGCCACCAGCGGATTTCGACTAGCGGGAGTCTCAGATACGCAGTATTTT. Translation: CATSGFRLAGVSDTQYF.